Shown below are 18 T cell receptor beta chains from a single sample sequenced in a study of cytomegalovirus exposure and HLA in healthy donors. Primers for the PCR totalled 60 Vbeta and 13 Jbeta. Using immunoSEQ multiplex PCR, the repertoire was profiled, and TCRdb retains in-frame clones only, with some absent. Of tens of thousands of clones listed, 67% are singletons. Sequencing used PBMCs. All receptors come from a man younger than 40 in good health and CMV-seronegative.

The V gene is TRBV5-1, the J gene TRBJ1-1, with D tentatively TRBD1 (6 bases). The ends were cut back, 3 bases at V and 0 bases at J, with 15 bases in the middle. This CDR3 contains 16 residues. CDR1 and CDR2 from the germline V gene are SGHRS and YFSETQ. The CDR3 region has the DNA TGCGCCAGCAGCTCGGACAGCCAGGGCATGAACACTGAAGCTTTCTTT. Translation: CASSSDSQGMNTEAFF.

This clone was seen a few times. CDR3: CASSLEQGVSYEQYF. CDR3 nucleotides: TGTGCCAGCAGCCTGGAGCAGGGGGTAAGCTACGAGCAGTACTTC. The chain combines TRBV7-8 with TRBJ2-7; 7 bases are a match to TRBD1. Per the germline V gene, CDR1 is SGHVS and CDR2 is FQNEAQ. The CDR3 length is 15 residues. Unmatched junction bases numbered 10, after V lost 5 bases and J lost 3 bases.

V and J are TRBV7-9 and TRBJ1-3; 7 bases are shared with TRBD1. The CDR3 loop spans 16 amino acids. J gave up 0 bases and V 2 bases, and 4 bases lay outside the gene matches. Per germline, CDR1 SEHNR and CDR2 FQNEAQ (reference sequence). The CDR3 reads CASSLWDSHSGNTIYF. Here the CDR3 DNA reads TGTGCCAGCAGCTTATGGGACAGTCACTCTGGAAACACCATATATTTT.

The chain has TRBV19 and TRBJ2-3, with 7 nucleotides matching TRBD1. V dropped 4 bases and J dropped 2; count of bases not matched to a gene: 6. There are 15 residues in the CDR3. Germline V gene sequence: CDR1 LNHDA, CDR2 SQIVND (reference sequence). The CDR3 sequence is CASSNGQDFTDTQYF. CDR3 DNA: TGTGCCAGTAGTAACGGACAGGACTTCACAGATACGCAGTATTTT.

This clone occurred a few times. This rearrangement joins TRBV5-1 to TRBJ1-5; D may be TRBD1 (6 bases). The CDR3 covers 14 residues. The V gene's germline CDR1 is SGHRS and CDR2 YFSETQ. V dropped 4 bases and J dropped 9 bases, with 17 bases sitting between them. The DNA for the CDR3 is TGCGCCAGCAGCCAGCTCGGGGGGCCGGGGCCCCAGCATTTT. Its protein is CASSQLGGPGPQHF.

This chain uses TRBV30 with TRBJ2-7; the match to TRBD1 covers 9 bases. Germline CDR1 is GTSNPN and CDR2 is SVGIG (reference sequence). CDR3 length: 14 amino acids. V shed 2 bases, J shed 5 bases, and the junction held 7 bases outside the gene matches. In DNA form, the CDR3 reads TGTGCCTGGAGTCGCCGGGACAGGGCCGACGAGCAGTACTTC. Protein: CAWSRRDRADEQYF.

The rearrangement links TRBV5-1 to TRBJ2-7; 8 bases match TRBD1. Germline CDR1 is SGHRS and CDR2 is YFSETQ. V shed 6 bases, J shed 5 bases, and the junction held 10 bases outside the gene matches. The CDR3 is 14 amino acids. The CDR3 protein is CASTPGGFNHEQYF. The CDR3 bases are TGCGCCAGCACTCCAGGGGGCTTTAACCACGAGCAGTACTTC.

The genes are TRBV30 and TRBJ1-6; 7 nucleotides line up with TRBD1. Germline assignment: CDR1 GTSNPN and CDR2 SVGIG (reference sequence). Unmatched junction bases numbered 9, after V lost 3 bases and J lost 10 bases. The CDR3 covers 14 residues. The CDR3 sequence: CAWSGMGTASPLHF. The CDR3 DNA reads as TGTGCCTGGAGCGGGATGGGGACAGCATCACCCCTCCACTTT.

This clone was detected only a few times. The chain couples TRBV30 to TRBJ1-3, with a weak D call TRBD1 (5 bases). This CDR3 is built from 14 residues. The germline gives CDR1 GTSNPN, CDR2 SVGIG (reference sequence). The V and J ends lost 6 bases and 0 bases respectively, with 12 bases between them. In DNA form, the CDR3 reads TGTGCCTGTTTAGGGGCCAGCTCTGGAAACACCATATATTTT. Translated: CACLGASSGNTIYF.

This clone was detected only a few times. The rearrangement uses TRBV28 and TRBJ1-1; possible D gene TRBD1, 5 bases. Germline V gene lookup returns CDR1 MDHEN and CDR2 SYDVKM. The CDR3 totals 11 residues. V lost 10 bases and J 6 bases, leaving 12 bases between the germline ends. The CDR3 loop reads CATINRSEAFF. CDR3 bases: TGTGCCACCATAAACAGGTCTGAAGCTTTCTTT.

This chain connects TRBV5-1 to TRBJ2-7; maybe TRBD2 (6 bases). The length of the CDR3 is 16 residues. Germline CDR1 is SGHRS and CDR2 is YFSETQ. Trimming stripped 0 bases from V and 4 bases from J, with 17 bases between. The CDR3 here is CASSLALAEPRYEQYF. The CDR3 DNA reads TGCGCCAGCAGCTTGGCCTTAGCGGAACCAAGATACGAGCAGTACTTC.

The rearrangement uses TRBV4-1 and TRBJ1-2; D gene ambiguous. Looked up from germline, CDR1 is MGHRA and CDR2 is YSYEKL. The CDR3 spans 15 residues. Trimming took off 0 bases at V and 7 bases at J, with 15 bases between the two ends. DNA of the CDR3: TGCGCCAGCAGCCAAGATAGTCCGCCCGCGCTTGGCTACACCTTC. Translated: CASSQDSPPALGYTF.

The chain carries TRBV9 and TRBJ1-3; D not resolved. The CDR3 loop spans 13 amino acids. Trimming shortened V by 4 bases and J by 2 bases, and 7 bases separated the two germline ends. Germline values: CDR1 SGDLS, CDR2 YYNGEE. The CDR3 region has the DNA TGTGCCAGCAGCCCCTACCCTGGAAACACCATATATTTT. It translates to CASSPYPGNTIYF. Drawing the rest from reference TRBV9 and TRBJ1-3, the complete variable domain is DSGVTQTPKHLITATGQRVTLRCSPRSGDLSVYWYQQSLDQGLQFLIQYYNGEERAKGNILERFSAQQFPDLHSELNLSSLELGDSALYFCASSPYPGNTIYFGEGSWLTVV.

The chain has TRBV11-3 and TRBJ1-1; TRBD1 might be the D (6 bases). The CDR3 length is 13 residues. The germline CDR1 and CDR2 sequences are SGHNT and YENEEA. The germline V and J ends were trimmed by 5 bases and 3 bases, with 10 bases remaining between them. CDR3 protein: CASSRGQYTEAFF. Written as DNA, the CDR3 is TGTGCCAGCAGCCGCGGACAGTACACTGAAGCTTTCTTT.

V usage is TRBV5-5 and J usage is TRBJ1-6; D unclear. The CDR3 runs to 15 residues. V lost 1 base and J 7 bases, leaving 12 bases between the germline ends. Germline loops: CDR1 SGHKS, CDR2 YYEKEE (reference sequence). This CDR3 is CASSLSRVLNSPLHF. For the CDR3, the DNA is TGTGCCAGCAGCTTGAGCCGCGTTCTAAATTCACCCCTCCACTTT.

CDR3 sequence (DNA): TGTGCCAGCAGTGGACAGGGAGGAGGGTCCTACGAGCAGTACTTC. Its translation is CASSGQGGGSYEQYF. The chain uses TRBV27 and TRBJ2-7; 8 bases map to TRBD1. There are 15 residues in the CDR3. The J segment lost 1 base and the V segment lost 5 bases, leaving 7 bases of the junction unmatched. Germline V gene sequence: CDR1 MNHEY, CDR2 SMNVEV (reference sequence).

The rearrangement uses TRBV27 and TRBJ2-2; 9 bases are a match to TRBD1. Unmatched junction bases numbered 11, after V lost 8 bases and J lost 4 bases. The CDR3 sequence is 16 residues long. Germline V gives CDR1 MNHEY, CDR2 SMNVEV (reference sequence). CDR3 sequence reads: CASGLIPGQGTGELFF. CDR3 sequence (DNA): TGTGCCAGCGGACTAATACCGGGACAGGGCACCGGGGAGCTGTTTTTT.

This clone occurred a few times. CDR3 protein: CSVRDAYGYTF. The CDR3 DNA sequence: TGCAGCGTGAGGGATGCCTATGGCTACACCTTC. The rearrangement links TRBV29-1 to TRBJ1-2; no reliable D call. CDR1 is SQVTM and CDR2 is ANQGSEA in the germline V gene. The CDR3 length is 11 residues. With 6 bases removed from V and 4 bases from J, the gap between germline ends came to 9 bases.